These 23 T cell receptor beta chains were sequenced from one sample in a study of blood T cell repertoires in COVID-19. Method: immunoSEQ multiplex PCR; TCRdb's copy keeps in-frame clones and lacks some. The table lists about 53,000 clones, just under 85% of them singletons, with roughly 13% in the top ten. The source material was peripheral blood. These receptor sequences come from a human donor in a cohort sampled during active COVID-19.

This clone has a single count. The rearrangement uses TRBV10-3 and TRBJ2-2; D unresolved. Germline loops: CDR1 ENHRY, CDR2 SYGVKD. Trimming took off 6 bases at V and 5 bases at J, with 4 bases between the two ends. The length of the CDR3 is 11 residues. The CDR3 DNA sequence: TGTGCCATCAGAGCTACCGGGGAGCTGTTTTTT. Amino acid sequence: CAIRATGELFF.

This chain joins TRBV27 and TRBJ2-7; a possible D gene is TRBD2 (5 bases). V lost 8 bases and J lost 3, with 20 bases in between. CDR3 length: 15 residues. The germline V gene has CDR1 MNHEY and CDR2 SMNVEV (reference sequence). For the CDR3, the DNA is TGTGCCAGCCAATGGGGAGCCGGACCAAACTACGAGCAGTACTTC. This encodes CASQWGAGPNYEQYF.

This clone was recorded a few times. J is TRBJ1-2 and V is TRBV21-1; TRBD1, the table's D call, lacks a check against the DNA. TRBV21-1 is designated a pseudogene. CDR3 length equals 14 residues. The CDR3 DNA reads TGTGCCAGCAGCTGGGACAGCATAAGTCATGGCTACACCTTC. Encoded protein: CASSWDSISHGYTF.

This clone was counted between two and nine times. The gene calls are TRBV5-1 and TRBJ1-1; D unclear. The CDR3 runs 13 residues. Per germline, CDR1 SGHRS and CDR2 YFSETQ. Deletions cut 4 bases from V and 4 bases from J, with 11 bases between. CDR3 nucleotides: TGCGCCAGCAGCCTGAGGGAAGCCACTGAAGCTTTCTTT. Its protein product is CASSLREATEAFF.

This clone was picked up a small number of times. The rearrangement joins TRBV7-6 to TRBJ1-6; TRBD1 is a possible D gene (5 bases). The V and J ends lost 1 base and 7 bases respectively, with 5 bases between them. The CDR3 contains 13 residues. Germline-derived CDR1 and CDR2 are SGHVS and FNYEAQ. CDR3 sequence reads: CASSLGQNSPLHF. DNA of the CDR3: TGTGCCAGCAGCTTAGGACAGAATTCACCCCTCCACTTT.

This chain joins TRBV4-3 and TRBJ2-6; the match to TRBD1 covers 8 bases. Germline CDR1 LGHNA, CDR2 YSLEER. Trimming at V came to 1 base and at J to 0 bases, leaving 2 bases not matched to a gene. The CDR3 sequence is 17 residues long. The CDR3 loop is CASSQGDRISGANVLTF. In nucleotides, the CDR3 is TGCGCCAGCAGCCAAGGGGACAGGATCTCTGGGGCCAACGTCCTGACTTTC.

This chain joins TRBV4-1 and TRBJ1-3, with D possibly being TRBD1 (6 bases). The CDR3 runs 16 residues. Germline-derived CDR1 and CDR2 are MGHRA and YSYEKL. The V end was cut by 5 bases, the J end by 4 bases, with 18 bases between. The CDR3 here is CASSFGTGRGGNTIYF. CDR3 DNA sequence: TGCGCCAGCAGCTTTGGAACAGGGAGAGGAGGAAACACCATATATTTT.

The chain couples TRBV4-3 to TRBJ1-2, with D tentatively TRBD1 (6 bases). The V end was cut by 5 bases, the J end by 8 bases, with 27 bases between. Germline lookup yields CDR1 LGHNA and CDR2 YSLEER. The CDR3 extends over 17 amino acids. In DNA form, the CDR3 reads TGCGCCAGCAGCGACCTGGAAGGGGGAACATTCTCAGGGGGCTACACCTTC. This translates into CASSDLEGGTFSGGYTF.

The J gene is TRBJ1-2, the V gene TRBV5-8, with D possibly matching TRBD1 (5 bases). This CDR3 spans 14 amino acids. The germline CDR1 and CDR2 sequences are SGHTS and YDEGEE. Trimming removed 4 bases at V and 4 bases at J, with 14 bases between. CDR3 nucleotides: TGTGCCAGCAGCACCCGGACAAGGAGCTATGGCTACACCTTC. Translating it yields CASSTRTRSYGYTF.

CDR3 residues: CASSRSSGSTNEQFF. The CDR3 DNA is TGTGCCAGCAGTCGTTCTAGCGGGAGTACCAATGAGCAGTTCTTC. The V and J genes are TRBV9 and TRBJ2-1, with TRBD2 matching 10 bases. The V gene's germline CDR1 is SGDLS and CDR2 YYNGEE. The junction had 8 bases not matched to a gene; V was cut back by 5 bases and J by 6 bases. The CDR3 runs to 15 residues.

Only a few counts were recorded for this clone. This rearrangement joins TRBV9 to TRBJ2-3, with D uncertain. The V gene lost 2 bases and the J gene lost 2 bases, with 12 bases spanning the gap. The germline V gene has CDR1 SGDLS and CDR2 YYNGEE. The CDR3 covers 15 residues. The chain's CDR3 is CASSVGDGFTDTQYF. The CDR3 nucleotides read TGTGCCAGCAGCGTCGGAGATGGATTCACAGATACGCAGTATTTT.

V is TRBV7-3 and J is TRBJ2-2; possible D gene TRBD1, 5 bases. Germline CDR1 and CDR2: SGHTA and FQGTGA. V gave up 6 bases and J gave up 1 base, with 12 bases separating them. The length of the CDR3 is 15 residues. The CDR3 DNA is TGTGCCAGCAGTCCGGACATGATGAACACCGGGGAGCTGTTTTTT. Translating gives CASSPDMMNTGELFF.

This clone was observed a handful of times. The chain links TRBV5-6 to TRBJ2-7; TRBD2 matches at 15 bases. Germline trimming cut 3 bases from V and 3 bases from J; bases unmatched to any gene: 4. CDR3 length: 16 residues. CDR1 SGHDT and CDR2 YYEEEE come from the germline V gene. The DNA for the CDR3 is TGTGCCAGCAGCTCCGGGACTAGCGGGGGGCACTACGAGCAGTACTTC. The encoded protein is CASSSGTSGGHYEQYF.

The chain links TRBV7-6 to TRBJ2-2, with a weak D call TRBD2 (6 bases). Germline CDR1 reads SGHVS; CDR2 reads FNYEAQ. CDR3 length equals 17 residues. The V end was cut by 1 base, the J end by 1 base, with 13 bases between. CDR3 amino acids: CASSLVWGGENTGELFF. CDR3 nucleotides: TGTGCCAGCAGCTTAGTGTGGGGAGGAGAGAACACCGGGGAGCTGTTTTTT.

The rearrangement joins TRBV2 to TRBJ1-1; the match to TRBD1 covers 8 bases. This CDR3 has 19 residues. The J segment lost 1 base and the V segment lost 6 bases, leaving 19 bases of the junction unmatched. Germline values: CDR1 SNHLY, CDR2 FYNNEI. In DNA form, the CDR3 reads TGTGCCAGCAGGGGGACGTCCAGGGGGCGATTCTCGGAGAACACTGAAGCTTTCTTT. It codes for CASRGTSRGRFSENTEAFF.

The V gene is TRBV3-1 (or the pseudogene TRBV3-2), the J gene TRBJ1-4; 7 bases align to TRBD1. V shed 3 bases and J 2 bases; nucleotides not matched to a gene: 0. This CDR3 has 14 amino acids. Per germline, CDR1 LGHDT and CDR2 YNNKEL (reference sequence). The CDR3 here is CASSQGQTNEKLFF. The DNA for the CDR3 is TGTGCCAGCAGCCAGGGACAGACTAATGAAAAACTGTTTTTT.

The CDR3 reads CASGDRAKGTDTQYF. The CDR3 nucleotides are TGTGCCAGCGGAGACAGGGCCAAGGGGACGGATACGCAGTATTTT. The chain carries TRBV7-9 and TRBJ2-3; 7 nucleotides match TRBD1. This CDR3 is 15 amino acids long. The V and J ends lost 8 bases and 6 bases, in that order; junction bases with no gene match: 14. From germline, CDR1 is SEHNR and CDR2 FQNEAQ (reference sequence).

This rearrangement joins TRBV7-6 to TRBJ2-1; 9 positions agree with TRBD1. CDR3 size: 15 residues. Germline V gives CDR1 SGHVS, CDR2 FNYEAQ. V gave up 1 base and J gave up 3 bases; unmatched junction bases: 1. The CDR3: CASSLGGQGYNEQFF. The CDR3 bases are TGTGCCAGCAGCTTAGGGGGACAGGGCTACAATGAGCAGTTCTTC. Using reference TRBV7-6 and TRBJ2-1 for the parts outside the CDR3, the full variable domain is GAGVSQSPRYKVTKRGQDVALRCDPISGHVSLYWYRQALGQGPEFLTYFNYEAQQDKSGLPNDRFSAERPEGSISTLTIQRTEQRDSAMYRCASSLGGQGYNEQFFGPGTRLTVL.

The chain is built from TRBV7-6 and TRBJ1-1; possibly TRBD1 for D (6 bases). The V gene lost 0 bases and the J gene lost 0 bases, with 20 bases spanning the gap. From germline, CDR1 is SGHVS and CDR2 FNYEAQ. The CDR3 totals 19 residues. In DNA, the CDR3 is TGTGCCAGCAGCTTAGCTTTCCGGGGGGCGCGCGGAGTGAACACTGAAGCTTTCTTT. This translates into CASSLAFRGARGVNTEAFF.

This clone was counted a single time. The chain uses TRBV10-1 and TRBJ2-1, with D maybe TRBD1 (5 bases). CDR1 is WNHNN and CDR2 is SYGVQD in the germline V gene (reference sequence). This CDR3 comprises 15 residues. V was shortened by 2 bases and J by 0 bases, with 8 bases between the two germline ends. The CDR3 here is CASSETRDSYNEQFF. CDR3 in DNA: TGCGCCAGCAGTGAGACCAGGGACTCCTACAATGAGCAGTTCTTC.

This clone was counted a single time. The rearrangement joins TRBV5-1 to TRBJ2-2, with D possibly matching TRBD2 (5 bases). Per the germline V gene, CDR1 is SGHRS and CDR2 is YFSETQ. V was clipped by 3 bases and J by 7 bases, with 10 bases between them. The CDR3 covers 13 residues. For the CDR3, the DNA is TGCGCCAGCAGCTCCGCCGCGGGCGGGGAGCTGTTTTTT. Protein product: CASSSAAGGELFF.

The chain employs TRBV18 and TRBJ2-1, with 9 bases identical to TRBD2. The CDR3 has 17 amino acids. J gave up 5 bases and V 0 bases, and 8 bases lay outside the gene matches. Germline lookup yields CDR1 KGHSH and CDR2 LQKENI. DNA for the CDR3: TGTGCCAGCTCACCACCTTCTCAGCGGGGGGCCCACAATGAGCAGTTCTTC. Translated, it gives CASSPPSQRGAHNEQFF.

As to this clone: The junction and the germline gene differ at one end; a read error may be behind it. This chain uses TRBV6-5 with TRBJ2-1, with D possibly being TRBD1 (5 bases). The CDR3 spans 15 residues. Germline values: CDR1 MNHEY, CDR2 SVGAGI. Written as DNA, the CDR3 is TGCGCCGTGATCCGGGCTTTCGGGCAAGGGGTTGAGCAGTTCTTC. This sequence encodes CAVIRAFGQGVEQFF.